These T cell receptor beta chains were read from a single sample in a study of regulatory T cells in long-lasting Graves disease. A single record per CDR3 protein comes from TCRdb applying MiXCR to the multiplex PCR reads. Here the sample spans approximately 300,000 distinct CDR3 sequences, about 18% being singletons. The sample consisted of peripheral blood mononuclear cells (PBMCs), taken at new diagnosis, from a patient treated with antithyroid drugs. All receptors come from a female donor with Graves disease. CDR3s include the opening cysteine and the closing phenylalanine or tryptophan. Each record gives: V gene, J gene, clone size, CDR3 length, CDR3 protein. Rows give clone size only sometimes, using once, few, many, or a class for an expanded clone.

TRBV28	TRBJ1-4	many	17	CASTWTSEVATNEKLFF
TRBV6-1	TRBJ2-7	many	15	CASSVTTSGSYEQYF
TRBV7-9	TRBJ2-6	few	17	CASSPLPQYSGANVLTF
TRBV28	TRBJ1-1	NA	13	CASRDRGYTEAFF
TRBV9	TRBJ2-5	NA	15	CASSQGQGGIETQYF
TRBV28	TRBJ1-2	many	14	CASSPGRLGYGYTF
TRBV11-2	TRBJ2-3	many	14	CASSLMTSRDTQYF
TRBV6-5	TRBJ1-3	NA	15	CASSYNGQSGNTIYF
TRBV4-1	TRBJ2-2	NA	16	CASSQEGQGNTGELFF
TRBV11-2	TRBJ2-5	many	14	CASSPLAFQETQYF
TRBV5-1	TRBJ1-2	many	13	CASSVTGGRGYTF
TRBV20-1	TRBJ2-1	NA	16	CSARDYGTSGYNEQFF
TRBV11-3	TRBJ2-4	NA	13	CASSLESKNIRYF
TRBV18	TRBJ1-1	many	17	CASHRDRGRRGQSEAFF
TRBV18	TRBJ2-3	NA	17	CASSPPGALAVTDTQYF
TRBV7-2	TRBJ2-3	NA	15	CASSLEGGWADTQYF
TRBV9	TRBJ1-4	many	14	CASSPDGRNEKLFF
TRBV6-5	TRBJ1-5	NA	14	CASSYSQASGPQHF
TRBV27	TRBJ2-3	few	17	CASTNYLGGPVPDTQYF
TRBV27	TRBJ2-1	few	15	CASSRYRGGYNEQFF
TRBV6-5	TRBJ2-7	NA	17	CASSYSSWAGTLGEQYF
TRBV28	TRBJ2-7	many	15	CASSFRGQEFYEQYF
TRBV15	TRBJ2-7	many	15	CATSRAPKGTYEQYF
TRBV7-9	TRBJ2-2	many	15	CASSPSNLRPGELFF
TRBV11-2	TRBJ1-1	many	15	CASSFHIRINTEAFF
TRBV6-1	TRBJ1-2	many	14	CASSEFLGNDGYTF
TRBV19	TRBJ1-5	many	15	CASNVRTASNQPQHF
TRBV5-1	TRBJ2-3	NA	15	CASSLESGVRGTQYF
TRBV3-1	TRBJ1-6	many	14	CASSQDGRNSPLHF
TRBV29-1	TRBJ2-5	NA	12	CSVEPLFETQYF
TRBV5-1	TRBJ1-1	many	14	CASSLDTRNTEAFF
TRBV2	TRBJ1-6	NA	16	CASSGTGSGEVSPLHF
TRBV20-1	TRBJ2-3	many	13	CSARKRGTDTQYF
TRBV6-1	TRBJ1-1	NA	14	CASSPNRGETEAFF
TRBV20-1	TRBJ1-1	few	13	CSALGPLNTEAFF
TRBV12-3/TRBV12-4	TRBJ1-4	NA	14	CASSLVGGGEKLFF
TRBV19	TRBJ2-1	NA	16	CASSIGLAGLYNEQFF
TRBV11-2	TRBJ2-3	many	12	CATSYPGATQYF
TRBV5-5	TRBJ2-3	many	15	CATQRLSAPTDTQYF
TRBV11-2	TRBJ2-2	many	15	CASGTTGTRTGELFF
TRBV6-4	TRBJ1-2	many	12	CASSTPVTGYTF
TRBV12-3/TRBV12-4	TRBJ2-7	NA	16	CASSPEQVWGFYEQYF
TRBV5-1	TRBJ2-7	many	14	CASRPRADSYEQYF
TRBV10-3	TRBJ1-2	many	13	CANRDSLNYGYTF
TRBV11-1	TRBJ2-7	many	18	CASSPVGSGGYVGYEQYF
TRBV20-1	TRBJ2-7	once	14	CSASPGQGAGEQYF
TRBV5-1	TRBJ1-1	many	13	CASSLSRATEAFF
TRBV27	TRBJ2-1	few	14	CASSFGGPSNEQFF
TRBV28	TRBJ1-6	many	14	CASSLWAARSPLHF
TRBV18	TRBJ2-7	many	15	CASSPSGLASYEQYF